In this sample, the clone carrying this T cell receptor (beta chain) turned up once. Its antigen is currently unknown. This CDR3 region has 15 residues. Germline V lookup: CDR1 SGHNT, CDR2 YYREEE (reference sequence). V shed 5 bases and J 5 bases; nucleotides not matched to a gene: 10. Repertoires were generated with immunoSEQ multiplex PCR, while TCRdb's copy carries only in-frame clones and drops some. The sample includes about 48,000 clones, around 85% seen only once; the top ten take more than 0.95%. The entry originates in a study of OX40 agonist ivuxolimab in advanced cancers. Overall study context: Partial responses were achieved by three patients, of whom one had hepatocellular carcinoma and two had cutaneous melanoma. Notes on the study in general: Normalized T-cell clonal expansion was also low in a subset of nonresponders. Not determined was the antigen specificity of the expanded peripheral T cells. Fewer expanded clones were found on average in CD4+ than in CD8+ T cells.

Source: CD4+ or CD8+ T cells sorted from blood, taken in a trial of the OX40 agonist ivuxolimab. V and J are TRBV5-4 and TRBJ2-1, with 7 bases lining up with TRBD1. This clonotype was sampled from an adult with an advanced solid tumor such as melanoma, head and neck, liver or kidney cancer. The CDR3 reads CASRAGTVDHNEQFF. The CDR3 DNA reads TGTGCCAGCAGGGCCGGGACAGTAGACCACAATGAGCAGTTCTTC. The whole variable domain, filled in from reference TRBV5-4 and TRBJ2-1, reads ETGVTQSPTHLIKTRGQQVTLRCSSQSGHNTVSWYQQALGQGPQFIFQYYREEENGRGNFPPRFSGLQFPNYSSELNVNALELDDSALYLCASRAGTVDHNEQFFGPGTRLTVL.